The 12 T cell receptor beta chains given below trace back to one sample, sequenced in a study of T cells in Graves' hyperthyroidism and ophthalmopathy. Using RNA transcripts as the source, TCR beta CDR3 regions were amplified. The HTBI primer set served for first-round RT-PCR of the TCR CDR3. TCRdb called the multiplex PCR reads again in MiXCR, with one record for every CDR3 protein. The table shows about 560,000 distinct CDR3 sequences, with around 16% occurring only once. Sequencing was done on a sample of blood. All receptors come from a woman aged 30 to 39 with Graves' hyperthyroidism.

There are many counts of this clonotype. This chain joins TRBV20-1 and TRBJ1-5; 7 bases match TRBD1. The junction had 12 bases not matched to a gene; V was cut back by 6 bases and J by 4 bases. The CDR3 runs to 15 residues. CDR1 DFQATT and CDR2 SNEGSKA come from the germline V gene (reference sequence). CDR3: CSAPKGGQVNQPQHF. The CDR3, as DNA: TGCAGTGCCCCCAAAGGAGGACAGGTGAATCAGCCCCAGCATTTT.

The chain employs TRBV9 and TRBJ2-5, with D tentatively TRBD2 (5 bases). The ends were cut back, 0 bases at V and 5 bases at J, with 8 bases in the middle. Germline CDR1 and CDR2: SGDLS and YYNGEE. The CDR3 has 13 residues. The CDR3 DNA reads as TGTGCCAGCAGCGTAGGGCGAGGGGAGACCCAGTACTTC. Amino acids: CASSVGRGETQYF.

The chain carries TRBV20-1 and TRBJ2-7, with TRBD2 matching over 12 bases. Germline values: CDR1 DFQATT, CDR2 SNEGSKA (reference sequence). This CDR3 has 16 amino acids. V was clipped by 6 bases and J by 3 bases; unmatched bases: 12. This CDR3 reads CSAARLAGVGFYEQYF. DNA of the CDR3: TGCAGTGCAGCGAGACTAGCGGGAGTCGGCTTCTACGAGCAGTACTTC.

On this clonotype itself: A single base separates this from a much larger clone, so it may be a read error. The rearrangement uses TRBV6-1 and TRBJ2-1; D gene ambiguous. The DNA end lines up better with TRBJ2-7; the J call may be wrong. From germline, CDR1 is MNHNS and CDR2 SASEGT. The CDR3 has 21 residues. The CDR3 region has the DNA TGTGCCAGCAGTGAACCACAATCCACCTTTTGGGGATCCGAATACTACAATGAGCAGTACTTC. Translated, it gives CASSEPQSTFWGSEYYNEQYF.

The sample holds a few counts of this clonotype. The chain uses TRBV28 and TRBJ1-2, with 10 nucleotides matching TRBD1. This CDR3 has 14 amino acids. CDR1 and CDR2 (germline): MDHEN, SYDVKM. Trimming removed 5 bases from V and 3 bases from J; junction bases left unmatched: 3. Here the CDR3 DNA reads TGTGCCAGCAGTCCGGGACAGGGGTACTATGGCTACACCTTC. The encoded protein is CASSPGQGYYGYTF.

This clonotype was detected many times. This sequence joins TRBV20-1 and TRBJ2-1; weak D call: TRBD1 (6 bases). Germline V lookup: CDR1 DFQATT, CDR2 SNEGSKA (reference sequence). Between the trimmed V and J ends, which lost 3 bases and 2 bases, there was a span of 14 bases. The CDR3 spans 15 residues. The CDR3 sequence: CSASHQGSTYNEQFF. Here the CDR3 DNA reads TGCAGTGCTAGTCACCAGGGGAGTACCTACAATGAGCAGTTCTTC.

J is TRBJ2-3 and V is TRBV6-1, with 8 bases aligning to TRBD1. Germline CDR1 is MNHNS and CDR2 is SASEGT. V lost 4 bases and J lost 6; bases outside the gene matches: 9. The CDR3 is made up of 15 amino acids. The chain's CDR3 is CASSAPTGAADTQYF. The CDR3 nucleotides read TGTGCCAGCAGTGCCCCGACAGGGGCCGCGGATACGCAGTATTTT.

The V gene is TRBV6-2 or TRBV6-3, the J gene TRBJ2-1, with D tentatively TRBD2 (5 bases). V lost 6 bases and J lost 9, with 15 bases in between. Germline CDR1 is MNHEY and CDR2 is SVGEGT. The CDR3 is 13 residues long. CDR3 DNA sequence: TGTGCCAGCAGCCCCCACGAGGGTGGTGAGCAGTTCTTC. The encoded protein is CASSPHEGGEQFF.

This clonotype has at least ten counts. This sequence joins TRBV2 and TRBJ2-7; TRBD1 aligns across 9 bases. The junction had 9 bases not matched to a gene; V was cut back by 7 bases and J by 2 bases. Germline CDR1 SNHLY, CDR2 FYNNEI. The CDR3 extends over 15 amino acids. The DNA of the CDR3 is TGTGCCAGCAAGATGGGACAGGGCCTAACCTACGAGCAGTACTTC. Translating gives CASKMGQGLTYEQYF.

Notes on this clonotype: A read error is possible here, since a much larger clone lies one base away. The CDR3 loop reads CASSKENEQFF. The CDR3 region has the DNA TGCGCCAGCAGCAAAGAGAATGAGCAGTTCTTC. The chain is built from TRBV5-1 and TRBJ2-1; unclear D gene. Trimming pared 4 bases from V and 7 bases from J, leaving 6 bases between. Looked up from germline, CDR1 is SGHRS and CDR2 is YFSETQ. The CDR3 extends over 11 amino acids.

This clonotype was counted at least ten times. The chain couples TRBV12-3 or TRBV12-4 to TRBJ2-3; D not resolved. V lost 7 bases, J lost 2 bases, and 19 bases lay in between. The CDR3 spans 16 residues. The CDR3 DNA follows: TGTGCCAGCACCCCTATGGTGTGGCCAAACACAGATACGCAGTATTTT. Translated, it gives CASTPMVWPNTDTQYF.

The chain employs TRBV5-6 and TRBJ2-7; the D is unclear. The CDR3 covers 13 residues. V was clipped by 1 base and J by 3 bases, with 8 bases between them. Germline lookup yields CDR1 SGHDT and CDR2 YYEEEE. CDR3 amino acids: CASSLRRRYEQYF. DNA of the CDR3: TGTGCCAGCAGCTTGAGGCGACGCTACGAGCAGTACTTC.